This T cell receptor beta chain came from a study of control samples from healthy donors and cancer patients (TCRdb year 2020). The germline V gene sets CDR1 to SGHTA and CDR2 to FQGNSA. Trimming removed 4 bases from V and 1 base from J; the gene matches leave 2 bases unexplained. Including the terminal cysteine and phenylalanine, the CDR3 comprises 14 residues. Only the CDR3 DNA stays, 42 bases, in frame from base 1. In regard to this clone: Its antigen remains unidentified. Nothing much larger sits one base from this clone, and base qualities are not available.

Library method: the immunoSEQ multiplex PCR assay. The clones in this table, taken by TCRdb from immuneACCESS, are in-frame only. Not every clone is retained; where verified, under half of the shortfall comes from an unresolved V gene, and the cause of the rest is unknown. The sample table shows about 160,000 clones, and around 90% are seen once. The leading ten clones occupy around 12% of the sample. Material for sequencing was blood. This sequence was found in a man aged 25-45 years in good health. Recombination linked TRBV7-2 to TRBJ1-1; 8 nucleotides in the junction match TRBD1. Here is the DNA: TGTGCCAGCAGCTCCGGACAGGGGAACACTGAAGCTTTCTTT. Translated, this gives CASSSGQGNTEAFF.